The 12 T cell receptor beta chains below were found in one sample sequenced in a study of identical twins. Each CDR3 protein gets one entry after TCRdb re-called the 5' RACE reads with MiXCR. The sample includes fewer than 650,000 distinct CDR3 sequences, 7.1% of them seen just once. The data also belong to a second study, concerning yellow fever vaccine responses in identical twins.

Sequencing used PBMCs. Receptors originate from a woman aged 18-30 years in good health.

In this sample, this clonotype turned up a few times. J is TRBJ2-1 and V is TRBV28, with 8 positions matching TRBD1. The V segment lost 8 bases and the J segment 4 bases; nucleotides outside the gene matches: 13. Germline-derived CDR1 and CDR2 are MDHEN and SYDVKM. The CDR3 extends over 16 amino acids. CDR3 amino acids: CASDSPGQGKYNEQFF. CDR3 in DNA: TGTGCCAGCGATTCACCTGGACAGGGAAAATACAATGAGCAGTTCTTC.

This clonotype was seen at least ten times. The CDR3 spells CASRDRSSYEQYF. DNA of the CDR3: TGTGCCAGCAGGGACAGGAGCTCCTACGAGCAGTACTTC. V usage is TRBV12-3 or TRBV12-4 and J usage is TRBJ2-7, with 7 nucleotides matching TRBD1. The V and J ends lost 6 bases and 0 bases, in that order; junction bases with no gene match: 2. The CDR3 has 13 residues.

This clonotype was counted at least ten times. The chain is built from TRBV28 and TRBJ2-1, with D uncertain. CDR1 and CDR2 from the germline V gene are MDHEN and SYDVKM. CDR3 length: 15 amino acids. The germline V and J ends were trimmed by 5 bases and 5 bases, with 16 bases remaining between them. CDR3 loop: CASSPARAGDNEQFF. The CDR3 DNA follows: TGTGCCAGCAGTCCCGCCCGAGCAGGCGACAATGAGCAGTTCTTC.

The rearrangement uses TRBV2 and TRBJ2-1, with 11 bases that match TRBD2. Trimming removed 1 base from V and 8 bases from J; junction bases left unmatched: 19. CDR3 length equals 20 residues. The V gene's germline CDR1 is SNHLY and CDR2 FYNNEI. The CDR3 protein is CASSEGVTSGSWGAFDEQFF. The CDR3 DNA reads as TGTGCCAGCAGTGAAGGAGTAACTAGCGGGAGTTGGGGGGCTTTTGATGAGCAGTTCTTC.

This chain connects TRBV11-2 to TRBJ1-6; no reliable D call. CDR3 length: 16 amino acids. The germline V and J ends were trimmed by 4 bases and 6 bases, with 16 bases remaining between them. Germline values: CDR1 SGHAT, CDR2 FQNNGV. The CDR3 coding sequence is TGTGCCAGCAGCTCCACACGACCGTCAGCTAATTCACCCCTCCACTTT. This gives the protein CASSSTRPSANSPLHF.

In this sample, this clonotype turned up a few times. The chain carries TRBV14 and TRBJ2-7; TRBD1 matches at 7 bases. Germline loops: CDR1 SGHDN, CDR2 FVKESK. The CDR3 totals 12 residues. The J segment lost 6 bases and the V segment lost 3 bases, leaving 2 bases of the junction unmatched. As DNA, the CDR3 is TGTGCCAGCAGCCACCGGGACAGCGAGCAGTACTTC. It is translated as CASSHRDSEQYF.

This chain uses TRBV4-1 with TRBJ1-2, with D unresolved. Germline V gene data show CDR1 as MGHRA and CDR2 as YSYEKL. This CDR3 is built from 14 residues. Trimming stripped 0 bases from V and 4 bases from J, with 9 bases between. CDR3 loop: CASSQDLDGYGYTF. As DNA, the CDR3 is TGCGCCAGCAGCCAAGATCTTGACGGCTATGGCTACACCTTC.

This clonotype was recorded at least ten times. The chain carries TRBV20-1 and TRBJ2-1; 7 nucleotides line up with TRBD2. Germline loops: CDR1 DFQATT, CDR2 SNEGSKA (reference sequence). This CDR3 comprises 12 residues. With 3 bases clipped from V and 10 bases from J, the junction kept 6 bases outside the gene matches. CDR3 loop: CSASGRLAEQFF. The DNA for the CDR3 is TGCAGTGCTAGTGGCCGACTAGCAGAGCAGTTCTTC.

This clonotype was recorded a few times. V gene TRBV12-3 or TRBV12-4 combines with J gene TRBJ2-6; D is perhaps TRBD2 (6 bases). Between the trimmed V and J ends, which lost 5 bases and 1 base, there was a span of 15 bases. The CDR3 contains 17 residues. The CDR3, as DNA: TGTGCCAGCAGTCCAACCGGGGGTACTTCTGGGGCCAACGTCCTGACTTTC. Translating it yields CASSPTGGTSGANVLTF.

The CDR3 DNA is TGTGCCACCAGTGGTGGTGTGAGCACTGAAGCTTTCTTT. It is translated as CATSGGVSTEAFF. This chain joins TRBV24-1 and TRBJ1-1; no firm D call. The V and J ends lost 5 bases and 4 bases respectively, with 10 bases between them. The CDR3 runs 13 residues. The germline gives CDR1 KGHDR, CDR2 SFDVKD.

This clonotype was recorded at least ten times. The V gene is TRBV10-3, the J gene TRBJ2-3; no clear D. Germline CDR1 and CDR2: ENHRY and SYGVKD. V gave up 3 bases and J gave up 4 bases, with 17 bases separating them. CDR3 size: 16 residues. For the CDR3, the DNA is TGTGCCATCAGTGATTCGGGCCTACCCACCTCAGATACGCAGTATTTT. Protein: CAISDSGLPTSDTQYF.

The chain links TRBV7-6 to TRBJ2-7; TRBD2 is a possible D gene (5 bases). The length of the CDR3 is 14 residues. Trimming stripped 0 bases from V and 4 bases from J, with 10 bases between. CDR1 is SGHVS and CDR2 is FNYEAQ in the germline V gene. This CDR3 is CASSLAGADYEQYF. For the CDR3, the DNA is TGTGCCAGCAGCTTAGCGGGAGCGGATTACGAGCAGTACTTC. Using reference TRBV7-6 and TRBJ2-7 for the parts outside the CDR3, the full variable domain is GAGVSQSPRYKVTKRGQDVALRCDPISGHVSLYWYRQALGQGPEFLTYFNYEAQQDKSGLPNDRFSAERPEGSISTLTIQRTEQRDSAMYRCASSLAGADYEQYFGPGTRLTVT.